These 24 T cell receptor beta chains originate from one sample sequenced in a study of T cell responses to AZD1222 COVID-19 vaccine. Clones were sequenced by immunoSEQ multiplex PCR, and TCRdb holds only the in-frame ones, with some missing. This sample carries under 150,000 clones, about 87% of them seen once, and the ten largest clones take approximately 16%. Here the sequenced sample was peripheral blood, taken on day 0 of AZD1222 vaccination. The receptors were gathered from an adult in good health.

V and J are TRBV10-3 and TRBJ2-3; 7 nucleotides agree with TRBD1. The CDR3 consists of 15 residues. From germline, CDR1 is ENHRY and CDR2 SYGVKD. V lost 5 bases to trimming and J lost 2 bases; unmatched junction nucleotides: 7. The CDR3 loop is CAISRRDSSTDTQYF. The CDR3 bases are TGTGCCATCAGTAGACGGGACAGCTCCACAGATACGCAGTATTTT.

The rearrangement uses TRBV27 and TRBJ1-1; TRBD1 might be the D (5 bases). Trimming took off 5 bases at V and 3 bases at J, with 13 bases between the two ends. Germline loops: CDR1 MNHEY, CDR2 SMNVEV (reference sequence). The CDR3 contains 14 residues. The CDR3 sequence is CASSPWDAYTEAFF. In nucleotides, the CDR3 is TGTGCCAGCAGTCCCTGGGACGCCTACACTGAAGCTTTCTTT.

The rearrangement links TRBV3-1 (or the pseudogene TRBV3-2) to TRBJ1-1; 8 bases align to TRBD1. The V and J ends lost 1 base and 5 bases, in that order; junction bases with no gene match: 3. The CDR3 length is 14 residues. Germline V CDR1 and CDR2: LGHDT, YNNKEL (reference sequence). In nucleotides, the CDR3 is TGTGCCAGCAGCCAAGGGACAGGGCGTACTGAAGCTTTCTTT. Its protein product is CASSQGTGRTEAFF.

In its sample, this clone was seen once. The gene calls are TRBV5-1 and TRBJ1-2; 9 bases agree with TRBD1. The CDR3 loop spans 15 amino acids. V lost 4 bases and J lost 5; bases outside the gene matches: 9. In germline, CDR1 is SGHRS, CDR2 YFSETQ. This CDR3 reads CASSRTGTGMYGYTF. The DNA for the CDR3 is TGCGCCAGCAGCAGGACCGGGACAGGGATGTATGGCTACACCTTC. Supplemented by reference TRBV5-1 and TRBJ1-2, the full variable domain reads KAGVTQTPRYLIKTRGQQVTLSCSPISGHRSVSWYQQTPGQGLQFLFEYFSETQRNKGNFPGRFSGRQFSNSRSEMNVSTLELGDSALYLCASSRTGTGMYGYTFGSGTRLTVV.

This chain links TRBV18 with TRBJ2-7; 8 nucleotides agree with TRBD1. CDR1 is KGHSH, CDR2 LQKENI, per germline. J gave up 0 bases and V 6 bases, and 7 bases lay outside the gene matches. This CDR3 comprises 15 residues. CDR3 in amino acids: CASSAGTGDSYEQYF. The CDR3 DNA reads TGTGCCAGCTCGGCCGGGACAGGCGACTCCTACGAGCAGTACTTC.

This chain joins TRBV28 and TRBJ2-5; D not certain. This CDR3 is built from 15 residues. Germline CDR1 reads MDHEN; CDR2 reads SYDVKM. Trimming removed 2 bases at V and 4 bases at J, with 14 bases between. CDR3 region: CASSLVGLRGETQYF. The CDR3 region has the DNA TGTGCCAGCAGTTTAGTTGGCCTGCGCGGAGAGACCCAGTACTTC.

This chain links TRBV10-3 with TRBJ2-5; 8 bases agree with TRBD2. Germline assignment: CDR1 ENHRY and CDR2 SYGVKD. This CDR3 is built from 15 residues. Germline trimming cut 6 bases from V and 3 bases from J; bases unmatched to any gene: 9. CDR3 loop: CAIRDDAGGKETQYF. DNA for the CDR3: TGTGCCATCAGGGACGATGCGGGGGGCAAAGAGACCCAGTACTTC.

Only a few counts were recorded for this clone. The genes are TRBV18 and TRBJ1-2; D gene ambiguous. Germline V gene data show CDR1 as KGHSH and CDR2 as LQKENI. The CDR3 length is 13 residues. Deletions cut 3 bases from V and 6 bases from J, with 11 bases between. The CDR3 is CASSPTGWDGYTF. The DNA of the CDR3 is TGTGCCAGCTCACCGACGGGATGGGATGGCTACACCTTC.

The CDR3 bases are TGCGCCAGCAGCCCCCATGGGACAGGGTCCTACGAGCAGTACTTC. Translation gives CASSPHGTGSYEQYF. This chain uses TRBV5-1 with TRBJ2-7; 9 bases are shared with TRBD1. Germline values: CDR1 SGHRS, CDR2 YFSETQ. The CDR3 contains 15 residues. Trimming cost V 4 bases and J 1 base; bases outside gene matches: 6.

In DNA form, the CDR3 reads TGTGCCAGCAGCCCCGGACGGGGTTGGGGGGGCAACCCCACCTACGAGCAGTACTTC. This translates into CASSPGRGWGGNPTYEQYF. This chain links TRBV11-2 with TRBJ2-7; D may be TRBD2 (7 bases). V was cut by 5 bases and J by 2 bases, with 28 bases left in between. Germline CDR1 is SGHAT and CDR2 is FQNNGV. This CDR3 is 19 amino acids long.

The V call is TRBV19, the J call TRBJ1-5, with D tentatively TRBD1 (6 bases). CDR1 and CDR2 (germline): LNHDA, SQIVND (reference sequence). Deletions cut 5 bases from V and 6 bases from J, with 17 bases between. The CDR3 loop spans 15 amino acids. CDR3 nucleotide sequence: TGTGCCAGTAGTCCAACGGGGGGCGAAGGTCAGCCCCAGCATTTT. Its translation: CASSPTGGEGQPQHF.

The CDR3 protein is CASSFRDRDEQYF. Here the CDR3 DNA reads TGTGCCAGCAGTTTCCGGGACAGAGACGAGCAGTACTTC. The V call is TRBV28, the J call TRBJ2-7, with 7 bases identical to TRBD1. With 3 bases clipped from V and 5 bases from J, the junction kept 4 bases outside the gene matches. CDR1 is MDHEN, CDR2 SYDVKM, per germline. This CDR3 is 13 amino acids long.

J is TRBJ1-2 and V is TRBV19; 8 bases match TRBD1. The CDR3 covers 14 residues. J was trimmed by 3 bases and V by 7 bases; bases with no gene match: 7. The germline V gene has CDR1 LNHDA and CDR2 SQIVND (reference sequence). CDR3 residues: CASNPDRGDYGYTF. CDR3 nucleotides: TGTGCCAGTAACCCCGACAGGGGTGACTATGGCTACACCTTC. Variable domain in full (rest from reference TRBV19 and TRBJ1-2): DGGITQSPKYLFRKEGQNVTLSCEQNLNHDAMYWYRQDPGQGLRLIYYSQIVNDFQKGDIAEGYSVSREKKESFPLTVTSAQKNPTAFYLCASNPDRGDYGYTFGSGTRLTVV.

The chain carries TRBV30 and TRBJ2-1, with TRBD1 matching 7 bases. V lost 1 base to trimming and J lost 2 bases; unmatched junction nucleotides: 2. The germline V gene encodes CDR1 GTSNPN and CDR2 SVGIG (reference sequence). This CDR3 region has 14 residues. CDR3 bases: TGTGCCTGGAGTGAGGGGGCTACCTACAATGAGCAGTTCTTC. Encoded protein: CAWSEGATYNEQFF.

The chain links TRBV29-1 to TRBJ2-1; D not resolved. V dropped 6 bases and J dropped 6 bases, with 21 bases sitting between them. This CDR3 comprises 15 residues. Germline V gene data show CDR1 as SQVTM and CDR2 as ANQGSEA. The CDR3 coding sequence is TGCAGCGTCGGGCGGTTGGCCTACATCAGCAATGAGCAGTTCTTC. Translating it yields CSVGRLAYISNEQFF.

This clone has only one observation. The chain employs TRBV12-3 or TRBV12-4 and TRBJ2-1; no definite D call. The CDR3 sequence is 11 residues long. V lost 3 bases and J lost 6, with 3 bases in between. The CDR3 coding sequence is TGTGCCAGCAGTTTCCTCAATGAGCAGTTCTTC. This translates into CASSFLNEQFF.

This clone has just a few counts. The chain combines TRBV5-6 with TRBJ1-3, with D unclear. Trimming took 4 bases from V and 2 from J, leaving 10 bases between them. The germline V gene encodes CDR1 SGHDT and CDR2 YYEEEE. This CDR3 contains 14 residues. This CDR3 reads CASSLDTAGNTIYF. The CDR3 region has the DNA TGTGCCAGCAGCCTAGACACCGCTGGAAACACCATATATTTT.

This clone was counted once. The chain couples TRBV7-2 to TRBJ1-1; D ambiguous. Trimming stripped 5 bases from V and 1 base from J, with 17 bases between. The length of the CDR3 is 16 residues. Germline V gene data show CDR1 as SGHTA and CDR2 as FQGNSA. The CDR3: CASSQARGRTNTEAFF. The CDR3 coding sequence is TGTGCCAGCAGCCAGGCGAGAGGCAGGACGAACACTGAAGCTTTCTTT.

The V gene is TRBV6-2 or TRBV6-3, the J gene TRBJ1-2; D unclear. Germline V gene sequence: CDR1 MNHEY, CDR2 SVGEGT. CDR3 length: 12 amino acids. V was pared by 5 bases and J by 8 bases, with 12 bases between. This chain's CDR3 is CASSEILEGYTF. CDR3 in DNA: TGTGCCAGCAGTGAGATTTTGGAAGGCTACACCTTC.

The chain recombines TRBV5-4 with TRBJ2-1, with D possibly TRBD1 on 6 matching bases. Looked up from germline, CDR1 is SGHNT and CDR2 is YYREEE (reference sequence). The CDR3 is made up of 14 amino acids. Trimming removed 4 bases from V and 4 bases from J, with 12 bases in between. CDR3 nucleotides: TGTGCCAGCAGCCCCCGGGACATATACAATGAGCAGTTCTTC. Protein: CASSPRDIYNEQFF.

The genes are TRBV2 and TRBJ2-7; D is unclear. Germline loops: CDR1 SNHLY, CDR2 FYNNEI. The CDR3 extends over 12 amino acids. Trimming took 6 bases from V and 6 from J, leaving 12 bases between them. The CDR3 bases are TGTGCCAGCAGCCGAAGTGTTTCCGAGCAGTACTTC. It is translated as CASSRSVSEQYF.

The V and J genes are TRBV6-5 and TRBJ2-3; 8 bases agree with TRBD1. Germline CDR1 reads MNHEY; CDR2 reads SVGAGI. V lost 6 bases to trimming and J lost 4 bases; unmatched junction nucleotides: 6. CDR3 size: 14 residues. The CDR3 is CASRDRGDADTQYF. CDR3 coding DNA: TGTGCCAGCAGAGACAGGGGTGATGCAGATACGCAGTATTTT.

This clone was counted only a few times. The chain couples TRBV7-3 to TRBJ1-2, with D perhaps TRBD1 (6 bases). Germline lookup yields CDR1 SGHTA and CDR2 FQGTGA. V was trimmed by 5 bases and J by 7 bases, leaving 17 bases between them. The CDR3 is 14 amino acids. CDR3 in amino acids: CASSIGGGLGGYTF. CDR3 sequence (DNA): TGTGCCAGCAGCATAGGGGGAGGGTTGGGTGGCTACACCTTC.

The V call is TRBV6-5, the J call TRBJ1-6, with TRBD1 as a possible D gene (6 bases). Trimming removed 7 bases at V and 9 bases at J, with 19 bases between. Per the germline V gene, CDR1 is MNHEY and CDR2 is SVGAGI. This CDR3 has 15 amino acids. DNA for the CDR3: TGTGCCAGCACCATAGGGGGGGGCGCGTTTTCACCCCTCCACTTT. It translates to CASTIGGGAFSPLHF.